This T cell receptor (beta chain) was sequenced for a study of circulating CD8 cells and anti-PD-1 response in melanoma. Study results and limitations: Some patients were treatment-naive; others were previously treated. Expanded sorted subsets were checked for tumor reactivity using peptides.

Judged by abundance, this clonotype is hyperexpanded (1% or more). The antigen remains unidentified. Using around 16 ng of total RNA, TCR libraries were made with the QIAseq Immune Repertoire TCR panel. TCRdb itself ran the reads through MiXCR, one entry per CDR3 protein. The repertoire holds roughly 330 distinct CDR3 sequences, with more than 9% as singletons. Four subsets defined by PD-1 and/or TIGIT were sorted from live CD3+CD8+TCRalphabeta+ cells. Germline-derived CDR1 and CDR2 are MNHNS and SASEGT. V was clipped by 3 bases and J by 4 bases, with 13 bases between them. This CDR3 has 16 amino acids.

This sample comprised CD8+ T cells from PBMCs, obtained at baseline or after one month of anti-PD-1 therapy (not recorded which). The sequence was collected from a human donor with melanoma. The donor label of this sample is uncertain. Some clones in this sample may be carry-over from other donors' samples. V and J are TRBV6-1 and TRBJ2-6; D is unclear. The CDR3 spells CASSDEPGPGANVLTF. DNA for the CDR3: TGTGCCAGCAGTGATGAACCAGGTCCCGGGGCCAACGTCCTGACTTTC.